The 28 T cell receptor beta chains reported below all come from one sample, sequenced in a study of CDR3 diversity in severe acne. From the PCR reads, TCRdb called clonotypes with MiXCR, one entry per CDR3 protein. The repertoire includes roughly 100,000 distinct CDR3 sequences, roughly half of them detected once, and around 12% sits in the top ten. The sequenced material came from blood. The receptors were sampled from a male donor with acne.

The chain carries TRBV24-1 and TRBJ2-3, with 10 bases that match TRBD1. V lost 7 bases and J lost 6; bases outside the gene matches: 6. CDR3 size: 14 residues. Per germline, CDR1 KGHDR and CDR2 SFDVKD. The DNA for the CDR3 is TGTGCCACCAGCCCGGGACAGGGGTCCGATACGCAGTATTTT. Translation: CATSPGQGSDTQYF.

This clonotype was picked up one time. DNA of the CDR3: TGTGCCAGCAGCGTAGCCAGGGGTGAAGAGACCCAGTACTTC. Protein: CASSVARGEETQYF. The V and J genes are TRBV9 and TRBJ2-5; possibly TRBD1 for D (6 bases). V was clipped by 0 bases and J by 3 bases, with 9 bases between them. The germline V gene has CDR1 SGDLS and CDR2 YYNGEE. There are 14 residues in the CDR3.

The V and J genes are TRBV5-1 and TRBJ2-7, with D uncertain. V was pared by 2 bases and J by 0 bases, with 6 bases between. CDR1 is SGHRS, CDR2 YFSETQ, per germline. CDR3 size: 13 residues. The CDR3 DNA reads TGCGCCAGCAGCTTACAGCTCTCCTACGAGCAGTACTTC. Its translation: CASSLQLSYEQYF.

The rearrangement joins TRBV29-1 to TRBJ2-3; 8 positions agree with TRBD1. CDR1 is SQVTM, CDR2 ANQGSEA, per germline. The CDR3 loop spans 13 amino acids. J lost 4 bases, V lost 8 bases, and 8 bases had no gene match. The CDR3 loop is CSLTGDPSDTQYF. In DNA form, the CDR3 reads TGCAGCCTGACAGGGGACCCATCAGATACGCAGTATTTT.

This sequence joins TRBV2 and TRBJ1-1; D remains ambiguous. This CDR3 is built from 14 residues. Germline V gene data show CDR1 as SNHLY and CDR2 as FYNNEI. The ends were cut back, 7 bases at V and 0 bases at J, with 12 bases in the middle. The CDR3 DNA reads as TGTGCCAGCATAGGCCTCCGGGTGAACACTGAAGCTTTCTTT. This sequence encodes CASIGLRVNTEAFF.

The sample holds many counts of this clonotype. The chain links TRBV2 to TRBJ1-2, with D unresolved. Germline-derived CDR1 and CDR2 are SNHLY and FYNNEI. Trimming pared 9 bases from V and 3 bases from J, leaving 17 bases between. The CDR3 is made up of 14 amino acids. The CDR3 loop is CASDFHGEDYGYTF. In DNA, the CDR3 is TGTGCCAGTGACTTTCACGGGGAGGACTATGGCTACACCTTC.

The chain employs TRBV4-1 and TRBJ2-3; D uncertain. The germline V gene has CDR1 MGHRA and CDR2 YSYEKL. The CDR3 is made up of 15 amino acids. Between the trimmed V and J ends, which lost 4 bases and 5 bases, there was a span of 16 bases. CDR3 in DNA: TGCGCCAGCAGCCGAGATAAACTATCCCGAGATACGCAGTATTTT. It codes for CASSRDKLSRDTQYF.

The chain links TRBV7-9 to TRBJ2-7; 10 bases align to TRBD2. After removal of 5 bases from V and 4 bases from J, the junction contained 8 bases not matched to a gene. Germline V gene lookup returns CDR1 SEHNR and CDR2 FQNEAQ (reference sequence). The CDR3 runs to 15 residues. CDR3 in amino acids: CASSRSGRGVYEQYF. The CDR3 nucleotides read TGTGCCAGCAGCCGCAGCGGGAGGGGCGTATACGAGCAGTACTTC. Full variable domain (rest looked up from reference TRBV7-9 and TRBJ2-7): DTGVSQNPRHKITKRGQNVTFRCDPISEHNRLYWYRQTLGQGPEFLTYFQNEAQLEKSRLLSDRFSAERPKGSFSTLEIQRTEQGDSAMYLCASSRSGRGVYEQYFGPGTRLTVT.

This clonotype was detected ten times or more. V gene TRBV4-3 combines with J gene TRBJ1-6; D ambiguous. V was shortened by 1 base and J by 6 bases, with 16 bases between the two germline ends. Germline CDR1 is LGHNA and CDR2 is YSLEER. CDR3 length equals 17 residues. The CDR3 loop reads CASSQAVEGLGNSPLHF. The CDR3 DNA sequence: TGCGCCAGCAGCCAAGCTGTGGAGGGTCTCGGTAATTCACCCCTCCACTTT.

This clonotype was picked up many times. This chain joins TRBV2 and TRBJ2-7, with D perhaps assigned TRBD1 or TRBD2 (5 bases each). CDR1 is SNHLY, CDR2 FYNNEI, per germline. The V end was cut by 5 bases, the J end by 4 bases, with 12 bases between. This CDR3 has 13 residues. CDR3 in amino acids: CASSPGTGYEQYV. The CDR3 region has the DNA TGTGCCAGCAGTCCTGGGACGGGTTACGAGCAGTACGTC.

This clonotype was recorded at least ten times. V usage is TRBV20-1 and J usage is TRBJ2-1, with D tentatively TRBD1 or TRBD2 (7 bases each). The CDR3 is 12 residues long. Germline V gives CDR1 DFQATT, CDR2 SNEGSKA (reference sequence). The V end was cut by 8 bases, the J end by 3 bases, with 11 bases between. The DNA for the CDR3 is TGCAGTACAGGGGAGGGCTACAATGAGCAGTTCTTC. It codes for CSTGEGYNEQFF.

The genes are TRBV7-3 and TRBJ1-1; no clear D gene. CDR1 and CDR2 (germline): SGHTA, FQGTGA. The V end was cut by 3 bases, the J end by 0 bases, with 17 bases between. This CDR3 is 17 amino acids long. In nucleotides, the CDR3 is TGTGCCAGCAGCTTTGCGCCGCCCGCCGGTGTGAACACTGAAGCTTTCTTT. It specifies CASSFAPPAGVNTEAFF.

In its sample, this clonotype was seen many times. The chain combines TRBV30 with TRBJ2-7, with no clear D. CDR1 is GTSNPN and CDR2 is SVGIG in the germline V gene (reference sequence). With 2 bases removed from V and 4 bases from J, the gap between germline ends came to 9 bases. The CDR3 totals 12 residues. The CDR3 loop reads CAWSPTDYEQYF. The CDR3 bases are TGTGCCTGGAGTCCCACTGATTACGAGCAGTACTTC.

The table lists this clonotype with many counts. The chain joins TRBV2 to TRBJ1-4; D remains unclear. The germline gives CDR1 SNHLY, CDR2 FYNNEI. The length of the CDR3 is 10 residues. V gave up 7 bases and J gave up 7 bases, with 4 bases separating them. The CDR3 DNA follows: TGTGCCAGCATAGGTGAAAAACTGTTTTTT. It specifies CASIGEKLFF.

A word on this clonotype: This sequence may be a read error, since a much larger clone differs from it by one base. The chain has TRBV10-3 and TRBJ1-2; 9 bases are a match to TRBD1. The CDR3 runs to 16 residues. Germline CDR1 is ENHRY and CDR2 is SYGVKD. The CDR3 DNA reads TGTGCCGTCAGCCCGGGACAGGGCCCTTTCGCCTATGGCTACACCTTC. This translates into CAVSPGQGPFAYGYTF.

With regard to this clonotype: The junction differs from germline at one of its ends, possibly a read error. The CDR3, as DNA: TGTGCCAGTAGCCAATACGGGGCAGGCACCTGGGAGCAATACTTC. Translating it yields CASSQYGAGTWEQYF. The V call is TRBV7-2, the J call TRBJ2-7, with D perhaps matching TRBD1 or TRBD2 (5 bases each). This CDR3 has 15 residues. CDR1 is SGHTA, CDR2 FQGNSA, per germline.

The table lists this clonotype with many counts. It is likely a read error, because the conserved phenylalanine at the end of the CDR3 is missing. The DNA is omitted, as the CDR3 cannot be located on it reliably, and the CDR3 follows TCRdb's listing. The chain combines TRBV24-1 with TRBJ2-1; the table's D gene call, TRBD2, was not cross checked with the DNA. Including both end residues, the CDR3 is 13 amino acids long. The V gene's germline CDR1 is KGHDR and CDR2 SFDVKD. The CDR3: CATSDLTSGRAPL.

This clonotype came up a few times. The V and J genes are TRBV6-1 and TRBJ1-2; a weak D match, TRBD1 (6 bases). CDR1 and CDR2 (germline): MNHNS, SASEGT. CDR3 length equals 15 residues. Deletions cut 2 bases from V and 4 bases from J, with 14 bases between. The CDR3 loop reads CASSEYLDSSYGYTF. CDR3 DNA: TGTGCCAGCAGTGAATATTTGGACAGCTCCTATGGCTACACCTTC.

This clonotype was seen a single time. This chain links TRBV5-5 with TRBJ2-5; 8 positions match TRBD1. The trim removed 2 bases at V and 6 bases at J, leaving 6 bases unmatched. CDR1 SGHKS and CDR2 YYEKEE come from the germline V gene (reference sequence). The CDR3 contains 14 residues. CDR3 amino acids: CASSFTGQGKTQYF. CDR3 DNA sequence: TGTGCCAGCAGCTTTACAGGACAGGGCAAGACCCAGTACTTC.

V and J are TRBV5-8 and TRBJ2-3, with TRBD1 identical over 8 bases. The CDR3 totals 16 residues. With V trimmed by 4 bases and J by 3 bases, 10 bases remained unmatched. The V gene's germline CDR1 is SGHTS and CDR2 YDEGEE. The CDR3 coding sequence is TGTGCCAGCAGCCTGAGGCAGGGGGCGAGGACAGATACGCAGTATTTT. Encoded protein: CASSLRQGARTDTQYF.

This chain joins TRBV25-1 and TRBJ2-3; the D call may be TRBD1 or TRBD2 (5 bases each). The germline V gene has CDR1 MGHDK and CDR2 SYGVNS. V lost 4 bases and J 0 bases, leaving 32 bases between the germline ends. This CDR3 is built from 22 residues. CDR3 DNA sequence: TGTGCCAGCAGTGCCCTGGTCGGGACGGGACGCCTCAAAGCTTCTAGCACAGATACGCAGTATTTT. It is translated as CASSALVGTGRLKASSTDTQYF.

The gene calls are TRBV11-2 and TRBJ2-5; 7 nucleotides match TRBD1. The length of the CDR3 is 15 residues. The trim removed 2 bases at V and 2 bases at J, leaving 5 bases unmatched. Germline values: CDR1 SGHAT, CDR2 FQNNGV. CDR3 protein: CASSLHRRGQETQYF. CDR3 nucleotide sequence: TGTGCCAGCAGCTTACATCGCAGGGGGCAAGAGACCCAGTACTTC. The whole variable domain, remainder taken from reference TRBV11-2 and TRBJ2-5, is EAGVAQSPRYKIIEKRQSVAFWCNPISGHATLYWYQQILGQGPKLLIQFQNNGVVDDSQLPKDRFSAERLKGVDSTLKIQPAKLEDSAVYLCASSLHRRGQETQYFGPGTRLLVL.

This chain uses TRBV20-1 with TRBJ2-5, with D possibly being TRBD1 (6 bases). CDR3 length: 16 amino acids. The V and J ends lost 1 base and 2 bases respectively, with 17 bases between them. CDR1 and CDR2 (germline): DFQATT, SNEGSKA (reference sequence). The CDR3 is CSARGSRGARQETQYF. CDR3 coding DNA: TGCAGTGCTAGAGGCTCCAGGGGAGCAAGACAAGAGACCCAGTACTTC.

V gene TRBV6-5 combines with J gene TRBJ2-1; unclear D gene. V was shortened by 0 bases and J by 4 bases, with 10 bases between the two germline ends. CDR1 is MNHEY and CDR2 is SVGAGI in the germline V gene. This CDR3 comprises 15 residues. The CDR3 sequence: CASSYSPDIYNEQFF. DNA for the CDR3: TGTGCCAGCAGTTACTCTCCCGACATTTACAATGAGCAGTTCTTC.

V gene TRBV2 combines with J gene TRBJ2-3; 8 positions match TRBD2. Trimming cost V 3 bases and J 4 bases; bases outside gene matches: 6. The germline gives CDR1 SNHLY, CDR2 FYNNEI. The CDR3 is 15 amino acids. The CDR3 DNA reads as TGTGCCAGCAGTGAGAGCGGGAGTGACGCAGATACGCAGTATTTT. The encoded protein is CASSESGSDADTQYF.

About this clonotype: The DNA is omitted, as the CDR3 cannot be located on it reliably, and the CDR3 follows TCRdb's listing. The V and J genes are TRBV19 and TRBJ2-7; the listed D gene, TRBD2, was not tested against the DNA. The CDR3 extends over 20 residues, inclusive of both ends. CDR1 is LNHDA and CDR2 is SQIVND in the germline V gene (reference sequence). CDR3 sequence: CASNSGRTDEQFFGPREQYF.

This sequence joins TRBV20-1 and TRBJ1-4, with unresolved D. The CDR3 totals 14 residues. CDR1 is DFQATT, CDR2 SNEGSKA, per germline (reference sequence). V lost 0 bases to trimming and J lost 6 bases, with 11 bases between them. CDR3 protein: CSARDEGRDEKLFF. The CDR3 region has the DNA TGCAGTGCTAGAGATGAAGGGCGTGATGAAAAACTGTTTTTT.

About this clonotype: A much larger clone lies a single base off, so this may be a read error. The V call is TRBV7-9, the J call TRBJ2-5, with TRBD2 matching 9 bases. This CDR3 region has 15 residues. Germline V gene sequence: CDR1 SEHNR, CDR2 FQNEAQ (reference sequence). The CDR3 DNA follows: TGTGCCAGCAGCCTAAAGGGGGCTAGCGGGGAGACCCAGTGCTTC. Translated, it gives CASSLKGASGETQCF.